A single T cell receptor (beta chain) is shown here with its context. What it binds is not known. With 0 bases removed from V and 2 bases from J, the gap between germline ends came to 11 bases. Germline V gene sequence: CDR1 DFQATT, CDR2 SNEGSKA (reference sequence). CDR3 length equals 14 residues. This entry belongs to a study of blood T cells in healthy people across ages. Study-wide points: Compared with aged donors, long-lived donors showed fewer expanded clones, suggesting selection. Strong correlation was found linking TCR beta diversity to naive T cell percentage.

Then a second PCR, running roughly 7 to 11 cycles, was carried out with a sample-barcoded 5' primer and a J-beta primer mix. TCRdb re-analysed the 5' RACE reads in MiXCR, keeping a single row per CDR3 protein. The sample lists 1.4 million to 1.5 million distinct CDR3 sequences, roughly 40% occurring once. Sample: blood. The V and J genes are TRBV20-1 and TRBJ2-7; D is possibly TRBD2 (6 bases). The clonotype comes from a woman aged 18-29 years in good health. CDR3 nucleotides: TGCAGTGCTAGAGATTTGGGGGGTGCCTACGAGCAGTACTTC. Translating it yields CSARDLGGAYEQYF.